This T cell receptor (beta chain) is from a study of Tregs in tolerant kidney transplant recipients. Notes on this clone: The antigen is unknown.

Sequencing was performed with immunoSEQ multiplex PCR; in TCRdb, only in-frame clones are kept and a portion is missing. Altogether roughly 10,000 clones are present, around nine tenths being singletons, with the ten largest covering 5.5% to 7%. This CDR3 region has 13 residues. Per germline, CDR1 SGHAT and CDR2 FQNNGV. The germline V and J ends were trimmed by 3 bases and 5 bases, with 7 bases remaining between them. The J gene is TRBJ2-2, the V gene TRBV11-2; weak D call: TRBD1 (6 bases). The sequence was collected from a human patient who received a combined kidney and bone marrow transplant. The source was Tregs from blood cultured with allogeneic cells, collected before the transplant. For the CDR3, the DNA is TGTGCCAGCAGCTTTAGGGGGACCGGGGAGCTGTTTTTT. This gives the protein CASSFRGTGELFF.